Below are 8 T cell receptor beta chains sequenced from a single sample in a study of T cells in Graves' hyperthyroidism and ophthalmopathy. Researchers amplified the TCR beta CDR3 regions from RNA transcripts. A set of HTBI primers served as the primers for a first-round RT-PCR of the TCR CDR3. TCRdb reprocessed the multiplex PCR reads with MiXCR, giving one entry per CDR3 protein. This table holds a few hundred thousand distinct CDR3 sequences, 15% to 18% found once. Material: blood. The receptors were gathered from a woman aged 30 to 39 with Graves' hyperthyroidism.

This clonotype has only a few counts. The chain has TRBV11-2 and TRBJ2-3, with D tentatively TRBD1 or TRBD2 (6 bases each). The length of the CDR3 is 16 residues. Germline CDR1 is SGHAT and CDR2 is FQNNGV. Trimming removed 6 bases from V and 2 bases from J, with 18 bases in between. CDR3: CASSRGSAGDTDTQYF. The CDR3 coding sequence is TGTGCCAGCAGTAGGGGGTCAGCGGGCGACACAGATACGCAGTATTTT.

This clonotype was counted ten times or more. The V and J genes are TRBV4-1 and TRBJ1-1; 7 nucleotides match TRBD1. The CDR3 has 14 residues. Trimming cost V 6 bases and J 0 bases; bases outside gene matches: 4. Per the germline V gene, CDR1 is MGHRA and CDR2 is YSYEKL. CDR3 coding DNA: TGCGCCAGCAGACAGACAGGGTTGAACACTGAAGCTTTCTTT. It encodes CASRQTGLNTEAFF.

This clonotype occurred a few times. The V and J genes are TRBV25-1 and TRBJ1-6, with D possibly matching TRBD1 (5 bases). This CDR3 contains 18 residues. Germline V lookup: CDR1 MGHDK, CDR2 SYGVNS. V gave up 4 bases and J gave up 5 bases, with 21 bases separating them. Written as DNA, the CDR3 is TGTGCCAGCAGTGTCCCCACATCCACAGGCGCGGATAATTCACCCCTCCACTTT. Its translation: CASSVPTSTGADNSPLHF.

This clonotype was counted ten times or more. The chain links TRBV7-2 to TRBJ1-2; D possibly corresponds to TRBD1 (5 bases). V shed 5 bases and J shed 7 bases, with 11 bases lying between them. CDR3 size: 12 residues. The V gene's germline CDR1 is SGHTA and CDR2 FQGNSA. CDR3 DNA sequence: TGTGCCAGCAGCCAGGGATTTGGTGGCTACACCTTC. Translated: CASSQGFGGYTF.

This clonotype was observed at least ten times. V usage is TRBV11-2 and J usage is TRBJ1-4; perhaps TRBD1 as D (6 bases). CDR1 is SGHAT, CDR2 FQNNGV, per germline. V lost 0 bases to trimming and J lost 7 bases, with 15 bases between them. The CDR3 has 16 amino acids. The CDR3 DNA sequence: TGTGCCAGCAGCTTAGATAGCCCACAGGGCGGTGAAAAACTGTTTTTT. Its translation is CASSLDSPQGGEKLFF.

This clonotype has ten or more counts. V is TRBV10-3 and J is TRBJ2-1; the match to TRBD2 covers 14 bases. Germline loops: CDR1 ENHRY, CDR2 SYGVKD. The ends lost 6 bases at V and 7 bases at J; junction bases unmatched: 5. The CDR3 extends over 15 amino acids. The CDR3 sequence: CAISPGLAGVNEQFF. The CDR3, as DNA: TGTGCCATCAGCCCGGGACTAGCGGGAGTTAATGAGCAGTTCTTC.

The rearrangement joins TRBV5-4 to TRBJ2-5, with a weak D call TRBD2 (5 bases). Trimming cost V 1 base and J 5 bases, with 9 bases left between them. The V gene's germline CDR1 is SGHNT and CDR2 YYREEE (reference sequence). The CDR3 loop spans 13 amino acids. The CDR3 sequence: CASSLRGYETQYF. Here the CDR3 DNA reads TGTGCCAGCAGCTTGCGGGGTTATGAGACCCAGTACTTC.

In its sample, this clonotype was seen many times. The chain links TRBV10-3 to TRBJ1-1; 8 bases are a match to TRBD1. The CDR3 has 13 amino acids. V lost 11 bases, J lost 6 bases, and 11 bases stayed unmatched. Looked up from germline, CDR1 is ENHRY and CDR2 is SYGVKD. The CDR3 DNA reads as TGTGCCGCTTCAGGGGGCGCGGGCGCTGAAGCTTTCTTT. Translating it yields CAASGGAGAEAFF.